Shown below are 26 T cell receptor beta chains from a single sample sequenced in a study of blood T cells in healthy people across ages. It was with a sample-barcoded 5' primer and a J-beta primer mix that a second PCR of about 7 to 12 cycles was run. TCRdb reanalysed the 5' RACE reads using MiXCR and keeps one entry per CDR3 protein. Of some 860,000 distinct CDR3 sequences listed, 56% are singletons. Sequencing was carried out using blood. Receptor source: a man in his forties or fifties in good health.

In its sample, this clonotype was seen a few times. The chain joins TRBV12-3 or TRBV12-4 to TRBJ1-5; 7 bases align to TRBD1. This CDR3 is 14 amino acids long. J was trimmed by 7 bases and V by 1 base; bases with no gene match: 4. CDR3 DNA: TGTGCCAGCAGTTTAGGGCAGGGGGAACAGCCCCAGCATTTT. Encoded protein: CASSLGQGEQPQHF.

This chain connects TRBV29-1 to TRBJ2-1; D ambiguous. The CDR3 is 12 residues long. CDR1 and CDR2 from the germline V gene are SQVTM and ANQGSEA. Trimming left V 4 bases short and J 6 bases short, with 10 bases between. CDR3 region: CSVGAGSNEQFF. CDR3 DNA: TGCAGCGTTGGGGCCGGGTCCAATGAGCAGTTCTTC.

This clonotype was detected a few times. This rearrangement joins TRBV5-1 to TRBJ2-2; D ambiguous. Trimming took 1 base from V and 6 from J, leaving 4 bases between them. This CDR3 has 12 amino acids. Germline V gives CDR1 SGHRS, CDR2 YFSETQ. CDR3 sequence (DNA): TGCGCCAGCAGCTTGCAGGCCGGGGAGCTGTTTTTT. Its translation: CASSLQAGELFF.

V gene TRBV20-1 combines with J gene TRBJ2-3; D perhaps matches TRBD2 (5 bases). Trimming removed 2 bases from V and 4 bases from J, with 10 bases in between. This CDR3 spans 13 amino acids. CDR1 is DFQATT and CDR2 is SNEGSKA in the germline V gene (reference sequence). The CDR3 coding sequence is TGCAGTGCTAGAATGCTAGCAGCAGATACGCAGTATTTT. As protein: CSARMLAADTQYF.

This chain links TRBV3-1 with TRBJ2-3; tentatively, D is TRBD1 or TRBD2 (5 bases each). Between the trimmed V and J ends, which lost 2 bases and 4 bases, there was a span of 10 bases. Germline CDR1 LGHDT, CDR2 YNNKEL (reference sequence). The CDR3 has 14 amino acids. The DNA for the CDR3 is TGTGCCAGCAGCCAAATCGGGGCGTCAGATACGCAGTATTTT. Protein product: CASSQIGASDTQYF.

This clonotype has only one observation. This sequence joins TRBV14 and TRBJ1-4; D unresolved. Germline V gives CDR1 SGHDN, CDR2 FVKESK. The CDR3 covers 17 residues. V lost 3 bases, J lost 0 bases, and 14 bases lay in between. The CDR3 protein is CASSQHEQSATNEKLFF. The CDR3 bases are TGTGCCAGCAGCCAGCATGAACAGTCTGCAACTAATGAAAAACTGTTTTTT.

V usage is TRBV11-1 and J usage is TRBJ2-5; possible D gene TRBD2, 6 bases. This CDR3 spans 15 amino acids. The germline V gene has CDR1 SGHAT and CDR2 FQDESV (reference sequence). V lost 3 bases and J lost 1, with 12 bases in between. The DNA of the CDR3 is TGTGCCAGCAGCTTCAATAGCGGCCTCCAAGAGACCCAGTACTTC. This codes for CASSFNSGLQETQYF.

J is TRBJ1-1 and V is TRBV30, with D unresolved. V dropped 4 bases and J dropped 1 base, with 10 bases sitting between them. Germline values: CDR1 GTSNPN, CDR2 SVGIG (reference sequence). The CDR3 sequence is 13 residues long. The CDR3 sequence is CAWIRAGNTEAFF. The CDR3 region has the DNA TGTGCCTGGATTCGTGCTGGGAACACTGAAGCTTTCTTT.

This clonotype has only a few counts. The V and J genes are TRBV6-2 or TRBV6-3 and TRBJ1-2, with D hard to call. The CDR3 runs to 12 residues. V shed 7 bases and J shed 4 bases, with 10 bases lying between them. In germline, CDR1 is MNHEY, CDR2 SVGEGT. The CDR3 protein is CASMDPGYGYTF. DNA of the CDR3: TGTGCCAGCATGGATCCAGGCTATGGCTACACCTTC.

The V call is TRBV4-3, the J call TRBJ2-2, with D maybe TRBD1 (5 bases). Trimming pared 0 bases from V and 5 bases from J, leaving 13 bases between. This CDR3 is built from 16 residues. Germline V gene lookup returns CDR1 LGHNA and CDR2 YSLEER. As DNA, the CDR3 is TGCGCCAGCAGCCAAGAGGAAGGGGTACTGACCGGGGAGCTGTTTTTT. Translated, it gives CASSQEEGVLTGELFF.

The chain couples TRBV20-1 to TRBJ2-5; TRBD1 aligns across 7 bases. CDR3 length: 13 residues. After removal of 5 bases from V and 11 bases from J, the junction contained 14 bases not matched to a gene. CDR1 DFQATT and CDR2 SNEGSKA come from the germline V gene (reference sequence). The CDR3 reads CSASPGQFYGQYF. The CDR3 coding sequence is TGCAGTGCTTCTCCGGGACAGTTCTACGGGCAGTACTTC.

This clonotype was seen only once. This sequence joins TRBV25-1 and TRBJ2-1; maybe TRBD2 (5 bases). CDR3 length equals 15 residues. Germline V gene sequence: CDR1 MGHDK, CDR2 SYGVNS. With 3 bases removed from V and 2 bases from J, the gap between germline ends came to 11 bases. This chain's CDR3 is CASSDSVVAYNEQFF. Here the CDR3 DNA reads TGTGCCAGCAGTGATAGCGTAGTTGCCTACAATGAGCAGTTCTTC. The full variable domain, completed using reference TRBV25-1 and TRBJ2-1, is EADIYQTPRYLVIGTGKKITLECSQTMGHDKMYWYQQDPGMELHLIHYSYGVNSTEKGDLSSESTVSRIRTEHFPLTLESARPSHTSQYLCASSDSVVAYNEQFFGPGTRLTVL.

The chain is built from TRBV5-1 and TRBJ1-6; 10 bases fit TRBD1. Germline V gives CDR1 SGHRS, CDR2 YFSETQ. The V and J ends lost 3 bases and 8 bases, in that order; junction bases with no gene match: 2. The CDR3 runs 14 residues. CDR3 protein: CASSSGTGDSPLHF. The CDR3 bases are TGCGCCAGCAGCTCCGGGACAGGGGATTCACCCCTCCACTTT.

The rearrangement joins TRBV28 to TRBJ2-7, with D hard to call. The CDR3 length is 14 residues. Germline lookup yields CDR1 MDHEN and CDR2 SYDVKM. V lost 5 bases, J lost 2 bases, and 13 bases lay in between. CDR3 nucleotide sequence: TGTGCCAGCAGTCCGCAGCAGGCCCCCTACGAGCAGTACTTC. It is translated as CASSPQQAPYEQYF.

The V call is TRBV27, the J call TRBJ2-3, with D tentatively TRBD1 or TRBD2 (5 bases each). Trimming took 3 bases from V and 6 from J, leaving 13 bases between them. The CDR3 consists of 14 residues. CDR1 and CDR2 (germline): MNHEY, SMNVEV (reference sequence). CDR3 residues: CASSLRRGRDTQYF. The CDR3 DNA is TGTGCCAGCAGTTTGCGTCGGGGACGGGATACGCAGTATTTT.

The chain combines TRBV7-2 with TRBJ1-6; D may be TRBD1 (5 bases). Per germline, CDR1 SGHTA and CDR2 FQGNSA. V gave up 5 bases and J gave up 8 bases, with 16 bases separating them. This CDR3 spans 15 amino acids. Here the CDR3 reads CASSQQADLYSPLHF. CDR3 bases: TGTGCCAGCAGCCAACAGGCGGACCTCTATTCACCCCTCCACTTT. Based on the CDR3 plus reference TRBV7-2 and TRBJ1-6, the full variable domain is GAGVSQSPSNKVTEKGKDVELRCDPISGHTALYWYRQSLGQGLEFLIYFQGNSAPDKSGLPSDRFSAERTGGSVSTLTIQRTQQEDSAVYLCASSQQADLYSPLHFGNGTRLTVT.

The chain couples TRBV12-3 or TRBV12-4 to TRBJ1-2; 14 bases are shared with TRBD2. The J call is doubtful: the DNA matches TRBJ2-1 better. The CDR3 runs 17 residues. The CDR3, as DNA: TGTGCCAGCAGCCCGGGGACTAGCGGGGGAGTACAAGAGACCCAGTTCTTC. Protein sequence: CASSPGTSGGVQETQFF.

The chain uses TRBV7-9 and TRBJ2-3; D remains unclear. This CDR3 comprises 15 residues. The germline CDR1 and CDR2 sequences are SEHNR and FQNEAQ (reference sequence). Trimming took 6 bases from V and 0 from J, leaving 13 bases between them. CDR3 nucleotides: TGTGCCAGCAGTCAATCAGGCGGTAGCACAGATACGCAGTATTTT. Its translation is CASSQSGGSTDTQYF.

This chain uses TRBV6-5 with TRBJ2-5; the D call may be TRBD1 or TRBD2 (5 bases each). V gave up 8 bases and J gave up 11 bases, with 18 bases separating them. This CDR3 is built from 12 residues. Germline CDR1 MNHEY, CDR2 SVGAGI. CDR3 amino acids: CASGRGDDEQYF. The CDR3, as DNA: TGTGCCAGCGGCCGGGGCGACGATGAGCAGTACTTC.

The chain has TRBV7-3 and TRBJ2-3, with TRBD1 identical over 9 bases. The CDR3 runs to 16 residues. J was trimmed by 2 bases and V by 5 bases; bases with no gene match: 8. Germline values: CDR1 SGHTA, CDR2 FQGTGA. CDR3 in DNA: TGTGCCAGCAGCCCACGGGGACAGGGAACCACAGATACGCAGTATTTT. Translation gives CASSPRGQGTTDTQYF.

This clonotype has only a few counts. This chain uses TRBV5-6 with TRBJ2-7; maybe TRBD1 (7 bases). The CDR3 has 13 amino acids. From germline, CDR1 is SGHDT and CDR2 YYEEEE. V shed 1 base and J shed 5 bases, with 10 bases lying between them. The CDR3 loop is CASSLPRGDEQYF. The CDR3 DNA sequence: TGTGCCAGCAGCTTGCCCAGGGGGGACGAGCAGTACTTC.

V usage is TRBV7-3 and J usage is TRBJ1-2; D uncertain. CDR1 and CDR2 from the germline V gene are SGHTA and FQGTGA. V lost 9 bases, J lost 4 bases, and 15 bases lay in between. The CDR3 length is 13 residues. The chain's CDR3 is CASRGEMSYGYTF. For the CDR3, the DNA is TGTGCCAGTCGGGGAGAAATGAGCTATGGCTACACCTTC.

The chain uses TRBV20-1 and TRBJ2-1; 12 bases agree with TRBD1. Germline values: CDR1 DFQATT, CDR2 SNEGSKA (reference sequence). The CDR3 consists of 13 residues. V was pared by 6 bases and J by 10 bases, with 7 bases of the junction left unmatched. CDR3 bases: TGCAGTGCGGGGGGGACAGGGGGCAAGGAGCAGTTCTTC. It encodes CSAGGTGGKEQFF.

The genes are TRBV20-1 and TRBJ2-1; 8 bases match TRBD2. The J call may be mistaken, given a closer DNA end match to TRBJ2-7. Germline assignment: CDR1 DFQATT and CDR2 SNEGSKA (reference sequence). CDR3 size: 17 residues. The CDR3 spells CSARDTIRTSLYNEQYF. The CDR3 DNA sequence: TGCAGTGCTAGAGATACTATAAGGACTAGCTTGTACAATGAGCAGTACTTC.

DNA of the CDR3: TGTGCCAGCAGCAACCCCAACGAAGCTTTCTTT. Protein: CASSNPNEAFF. The rearrangement links TRBV21-1 to TRBJ1-1. TRBV21-1 is a pseudogene segment. This CDR3 spans 11 amino acids.

V usage is TRBV6-5 and J usage is TRBJ1-6, with 12 bases lining up with TRBD1. The CDR3 is 15 amino acids. V was clipped by 5 bases and J by 10 bases; unmatched bases: 6. CDR1 and CDR2 from the germline V gene are MNHEY and SVGAGI. The CDR3 DNA reads TGTGCCAGCAGTACCGGGGACAGGGGGCAGTCACCCCTCCACTTT. Encoded protein: CASSTGDRGQSPLHF.